This passage covers 5 T cell receptor beta chains from one sample sequenced in a study of T cell responses to AZD1222 COVID-19 vaccine. Repertoires were generated with immunoSEQ multiplex PCR, while TCRdb's copy carries only in-frame clones and drops some. The sample has 83,000 or so clones, 91% seen once. The starting material was peripheral blood, obtained 28 days after the second AZD1222 dose. These receptors all come from an adult who received the AZD1222 COVID-19 vaccine.

J is TRBJ2-5 and V is TRBV5-1; 10 nucleotides match TRBD2. The CDR3 is 14 residues long. V lost 6 bases, J lost 1 base, and 3 bases stayed unmatched. Germline CDR1 and CDR2: SGHRS and YFSETQ. In DNA form, the CDR3 reads TGCGCCAGCACTGTAGCGGGAGGCCAAGAGACCCAGTACTTC. Residues: CASTVAGGQETQYF.

As regards this clone: The junction and the germline gene differ at one end; a read error may be behind it. V usage is TRBV28 and J usage is TRBJ2-3; 10 bases are shared with TRBD2. Germline CDR1 MDHEN, CDR2 SYDVKM. CDR3 length: 11 amino acids. The CDR3 is CLAGDFDTQYF. As DNA, the CDR3 is TGCCTAGCGGGAGATTTCGATACGCAGTATTTT.

The CDR3 bases are TGTGCCAGCAGTGCCCAGATGGGAGGCTCCTACAATGAGCAGTTCTTC. It codes for CASSAQMGGSYNEQFF. The chain employs TRBV28 and TRBJ2-1; perhaps TRBD2 as D (6 bases). Trimming took off 5 bases at V and 0 bases at J, with 14 bases between the two ends. The germline V gene has CDR1 MDHEN and CDR2 SYDVKM. The CDR3 runs 16 residues.

The chain is built from TRBV7-9 and TRBJ1-2; D uncertain. The V gene lost 10 bases and the J gene lost 8 bases, with 14 bases spanning the gap. The germline V gene encodes CDR1 SEHNR and CDR2 FQNEAQ (reference sequence). The CDR3 spans 11 residues. The CDR3 coding sequence is TGTGCCACCCTAAATGAAGAAGGCTACACCTTC. Translated: CATLNEEGYTF.

This rearrangement joins TRBV6-1 to TRBJ1-4; TRBD1 matches 10 bases. CDR3 length equals 15 residues. The V gene end was trimmed by 3 bases and the J gene end by 7 bases; junction bases not matched to a gene: 5. Germline V gene data show CDR1 as MNHNS and CDR2 as SASEGT. CDR3 amino acids: CASSETGGVVEKLFF. CDR3 nucleotides: TGTGCCAGCAGTGAGACAGGGGGCGTTGTTGAAAAACTGTTTTTT.